This TCR beta chain comes out of a study of blood T cell repertoires in COVID-19. Study-level background: Spain, Italy and the United States supplied samples that represented acute and convalescent COVID-19. The analysed material was cDNA or gDNA that came from T cells, B-cell-depleted T cells, or PBMCs.

Seattle participants joined during active infection and were tracked over time. Per the original methods: Reference gene primers were amplified, and this amplification served to estimate nucleated cell counts. TCRdb's table, derived via immunoSEQ multiplex PCR, lists solely in-frame clones and lacks some. D and trimming were read from the DNA, whereas the V and J calls and clone size are those reported in that table. The sample records approximately 90,000 clones, approximately 88% being singletons. CDR3 size: 16 residues. V was clipped by 6 bases and J by 2 bases; unmatched bases: 6. The germline CDR1 and CDR2 sequences are KGHSH and LQKENI.

The V gene is TRBV18, the J gene TRBJ2-7, with 14 positions matching TRBD2. Sample: peripheral blood. The sequence was collected from a man in his 60s with COVID-19, enrolled during active disease. As DNA, the CDR3 is TGTGCCAGCTCTCCCGAGACTAGCGGGAGGGCCTACGAGCAGTACTTC. Encoded protein: CASSPETSGRAYEQYF.